This T cell receptor (beta chain) stems from a study of shared clonotypes between healthy human individuals. Clones were read by immunoSEQ multiplex PCR, and TCRdb kept only the in-frame ones, dropping some. The sample lists over a million clones, roughly 96% occurring once. Sequencing used naive CD4+ T cells sorted from blood. Sample subset: CD45RA+ positively selected. The sequence was obtained from a man aged 25 to 40 in good health.

DNA for the CDR3: TGCAGTGCTACCGGACAGGGGGTGTACTTC. Translated: CSATGQGVYF. This chain connects TRBV20-1 to TRBJ2-5; 10 bases match TRBD1. This CDR3 has 10 amino acids. V lost 4 bases to trimming and J lost 13 bases; unmatched junction nucleotides: 3. The germline V gene has CDR1 DFQATT and CDR2 SNEGSKA (reference sequence).